This T cell receptor beta chain originates from a study of T cells in Graves' hyperthyroidism and ophthalmopathy. Study-wide points: Ophthalmopathy was identified by the model a median 6.5 months ahead of onset.

From RNA transcripts, TCR beta CDR3 regions were amplified. The primer set for the first-round RT-PCR of the TCR CDR3 was HTBI. TCRdb recomputed calls from the multiplex PCR reads with MiXCR, one row per CDR3 protein. The sample holds some 440,000 distinct CDR3 sequences, about 15% seen once. The V end lost 1 base, the J end lost 3 bases, and 12 bases lay between the germline ends. The CDR3 is 15 residues long. Germline V gene sequence: CDR1 LNHNV, CDR2 YYDKDF (reference sequence). Regarding this clonotype: Its specificity is not known.

This chain connects TRBV15 to TRBJ2-5; D is perhaps TRBD1 (6 bases). This TCR was sampled from a woman under 30 with Graves' hyperthyroidism. Source material: blood. The CDR3 reads CATSRGGPHEETQYF. CDR3 sequence (DNA): TGTGCCACCAGCAGAGGGGGGCCACATGAAGAGACCCAGTACTTC.